Listed below are T cell receptor beta chains from one sample, sequenced in a study of blood T cell repertoires in COVID-19. Some clones are missing from TCRdb's copy, which holds only in-frame ones; the method was immunoSEQ multiplex PCR. This table holds 250,000 to 300,000 clones, 90% to 95% found once. The sample was peripheral blood. These receptors originate from a woman younger than 45 with COVID-19, enrolled during active disease. The CDR3 runs from the conserved cysteine through the conserved F or W. The order of the fields is V gene, clone size, CDR3 length, D gene, J gene, CDR3 protein, CDR3 DNA. A D gene is named only where the DNA matches it firmly. Size is omitted from some rows. Given values are once, few, many or a class for expanded clones.

TRBV13	.	11	.	TRBJ1-1	CASSLYPEAFF	TGTGCCAGCAGCTTATATCCTGAAGCTTTCTTT
TRBV18	few	13	.	TRBJ2-7	CASSRREPNEQYF	TGTGCCAGCTCAAGGAGGGAGCCTAACGAGCAGTACTTC
TRBV20-1	.	11	.	TRBJ2-7	CSASTGYEQYF	TGCAGTGCGAGCACAGGCTACGAGCAGTACTTC
TRBV5-1	.	15	.	TRBJ1-6	CASSLVGDSDSPLHF	TGCGCCAGCAGCTTGGTTGGAGATTCGGATTCACCCCTCCACTTT
TRBV7-8	.	15	TRBD1	TRBJ2-2	CATKGRDSFAGELFF	TGTGCCACCAAGGGCAGGGACAGTTTCGCCGGGGAGCTGTTTTTT
TRBV5-5	few	13	.	TRBJ1-1	CASSAQGNTEAFF	TGTGCCAGCAGCGCACAGGGGAACACTGAAGCTTTCTTT
TRBV7-3	.	15	TRBD1	TRBJ2-1	CASSPTGGSFDEQFF	TGTGCCAGCAGCCCTACAGGGGGCTCTTTCGATGAGCAGTTCTTC
TRBV19	.	13	TRBD1	TRBJ1-5	CASTGGGHQPQHF	TGTGCCAGTACAGGGGGTGGGCATCAGCCCCAGCATTTT
TRBV18	.	14	.	TRBJ1-3	CASSPDSAGNTIYF	TGTGCCAGCTCACCAGACAGCGCTGGAAACACCATATATTTT
TRBV5-4	.	16	.	TRBJ2-2	CASSLVGGRTSGELFF	TGTGCCAGCAGCTTGGTGGGGGGGCGGACCTCCGGGGAGCTGTTTTTT
TRBV5-4	.	16	TRBD2	TRBJ2-2	CASSPTSGSNTGELFF	TGTGCCAGCAGCCCGACTAGCGGGAGTAACACCGGGGAGCTGTTTTTT
TRBV12-3/TRBV12-4	.	13	.	TRBJ1-5	CASSLGLGEPQHF	TGTGCCAGCAGCTTGGGGTTAGGGGAGCCCCAGCATTTT
TRBV9	.	16	TRBD2	TRBJ2-3	CASSTLAVASTDTQYF	TGTGCCAGCAGCACGCTAGCGGTAGCTAGCACAGATACGCAGTATTTT
TRBV6-6	.	15	.	TRBJ1-3	CASSYGGPRGNTIYF	TGTGCCAGCAGTTACGGAGGGCCTCGTGGAAACACCATATATTTT
TRBV28	.	15	TRBD1	TRBJ2-7	CASRGPTTGWDEQYF	TGTGCCAGCAGGGGCCCTACGACAGGGTGGGACGAGCAGTACTTC
TRBV4-1	.	15	.	TRBJ2-2	CASSQLSPNTGELFF	TGCGCCAGCAGCCAACTCAGTCCGAACACCGGGGAGCTGTTTTTT
TRBV5-5	once	16	.	TRBJ2-7	CASSLTQPGSFYEQYF	TGTGCCAGCAGCTTAACGCAGCCGGGGTCGTTCTACGAGCAGTACTTC
TRBV29-1	.	12	TRBD1	TRBJ1-2	CSAPTGGHGYTF	TGCAGCGCCCCGACAGGGGGCCATGGCTACACCTTC
TRBV25-1	.	13	.	TRBJ1-4	CASSQGTNEKLFF	TGTGCCAGCAGCCAGGGGACTAATGAAAAACTGTTTTTT
TRBV6-5	.	15	TRBD1	TRBJ2-2	CASRLQGAWTGELFF	TGTGCCAGCAGACTACAGGGGGCGTGGACCGGGGAGCTGTTTTTT
TRBV29-1	.	11	.	TRBJ2-5	CSAGDKETQYF	TGCAGCGCTGGGGACAAAGAGACCCAGTACTTC
TRBV10-3	.	15	TRBD2	TRBJ2-1	CAIRSTSGSYNEQFF	TGTGCCATCAGGTCCACTAGCGGTTCCTACAATGAGCAGTTCTTC
TRBV6-5	.	13	TRBD1	TRBJ1-2	CASSKDRGQGYTF	TGTGCCAGCAGTAAGGACAGGGGGCAAGGCTACACCTTC
TRBV28	once	14	TRBD1	TRBJ2-7	CASTSRDSEYEQYF	TGTGCCAGCACTTCCAGGGACAGCGAATACGAGCAGTACTTC
TRBV4-2	.	16	.	TRBJ1-2	CASSQRGSGILYGYTF	TGTGCCAGCAGCCAGAGGGGGTCGGGGATCCTCTATGGCTACACCTTC
TRBV30	.	17	TRBD2	TRBJ2-1	CAWSVGLVPSSYNEQFF	TGTGCCTGGAGTGTCGGACTAGTCCCTTCCTCCTACAATGAGCAGTTCTTC
TRBV3-1/TRBV3-2	.	16	.	TRBJ2-3	CASSQEVPRLTDTQYF	TGTGCCAGCAGCCAAGAGGTTCCCCGACTCACAGATACGCAGTATTTT
TRBV27	.	15	TRBD2	TRBJ2-7	CASSSRTSGINEQYF	TGTGCCAGCAGTTCTCGCACTAGCGGGATAAACGAGCAGTACTTC